These 18 T cell receptor beta chains originate from one sample sequenced in a study of T-cell reconstitution after alpha-beta-depleted transplantation in children. Unique molecular identifiers featured in how the TCRbeta library was prepared. Using its own MiXCR run on the PCR reads, TCRdb lists one record per CDR3 protein. The repertoire holds more than 550,000 distinct CDR3 sequences, with approximately 10% as singletons. This specimen consisted of PBMCs from the stem cell graft donor, obtained from the stem cell graft. Receptors were obtained from a human donor who donated a stem cell graft to a child with acute myeloid leukemia.

To note about this clonotype: Being one base from a much bigger clone, this may be a read error. The chain carries TRBV20-1 and TRBJ2-3; 9 bases agree with TRBD2. The germline V gene encodes CDR1 DFQATT and CDR2 SNEGSKA (reference sequence). The length of the CDR3 is 19 residues. The CDR3 DNA sequence: TGCAGTGCTAGAGATTCGAAGGGCGGGAGGGCCCTATTCACAGATAAGCAGTATTTT. Its translation: CSARDSKGGRALFTDKQYF.

The rearrangement joins TRBV15 to TRBJ2-1; D remains unclear. V shed 5 bases and J shed 6 bases, with 20 bases lying between them. Germline V gene data show CDR1 as LNHNV and CDR2 as YYDKDF (reference sequence). This CDR3 contains 16 residues. The CDR3 region is CATSLGARGIVNEQFF. CDR3 bases: TGTGCCACCAGCCTGGGTGCTCGTGGGATCGTCAATGAGCAGTTCTTC.

This clonotype was counted a few times. The CDR3 loop is CASSFSGRAGFF. CDR3 nucleotide sequence: TGTGCCAGCAGTTTCAGCGGGAGGGCCGGGTTCTTC. The V gene is TRBV12-3 or TRBV12-4, the J gene TRBJ2-1, with TRBD2 matching 10 bases. Trimming at V came to 3 bases and at J to 15 bases, leaving 5 bases not matched to a gene. The CDR3 sequence is 12 residues long.

At least ten counts were recorded for this clonotype. The chain has TRBV20-1 and TRBJ2-7; the D is unclear. Germline values: CDR1 DFQATT, CDR2 SNEGSKA (reference sequence). CDR3 length equals 12 residues. Trimming pared 3 bases from V and 0 bases from J, leaving 6 bases between. In nucleotides, the CDR3 is TGCAGTGCTAGTGGCGCCTCCTACGAGCAGTACTTC. Translation: CSASGASYEQYF.

J is TRBJ2-1 and V is TRBV29-1; D is uncertain. Germline assignment: CDR1 SQVTM and CDR2 ANQGSEA. This CDR3 is built from 13 residues. V gave up 5 bases and J gave up 4 bases, with 12 bases separating them. CDR3 sequence: CSVSVSRYNEQFF. Here the CDR3 DNA reads TGCAGCGTTAGCGTCAGTAGGTACAATGAGCAGTTCTTC.

This chain links TRBV25-1 with TRBJ2-3; TRBD2 matches at 10 bases. The V gene's germline CDR1 is MGHDK and CDR2 SYGVNS. Trimming took 1 base from V and 5 from J; bases not matched to a gene: 15. This CDR3 comprises 19 residues. The CDR3 sequence: CASSELAGGLAGVEDTQYF. CDR3 sequence (DNA): TGTGCCAGCAGTGAATTAGCGGGAGGCCTAGCGGGAGTAGAAGATACGCAGTATTTT.

This sequence joins TRBV7-2 and TRBJ2-1, with TRBD1 identical over 11 bases. V gave up 6 bases and J gave up 8 bases; unmatched junction bases: 6. The germline V gene has CDR1 SGHTA and CDR2 FQGNSA. There are 14 residues in the CDR3. The CDR3 nucleotides read TGTGCCAGCAGGAGGACAGGGGGCACCTATGAGCAGTTCTTC. Its translation: CASRRTGGTYEQFF.

This clonotype was seen at least ten times. The chain's CDR3 is CASSGGQGNTEAFF. CDR3 nucleotides: TGCGCCAGCAGCGGGGGACAGGGGAACACTGAAGCTTTCTTT. The chain joins TRBV5-1 to TRBJ1-1, with TRBD1 matching 9 bases. The CDR3 contains 14 residues. Unmatched junction bases numbered 2, after V lost 4 bases and J lost 1 base. Germline V gene data show CDR1 as SGHRS and CDR2 as YFSETQ.

This clonotype was observed a handful of times. CDR3 amino acids: CATSGRLTVSSYEQYF. Written as DNA, the CDR3 is TGTGCCACCAGCGGTCGATTGACAGTTAGCTCCTACGAGCAGTACTTC. J is TRBJ2-7 and V is TRBV15; weak D call: TRBD1 (5 bases). From germline, CDR1 is LNHNV and CDR2 YYDKDF (reference sequence). V was clipped by 5 bases and J by 0 bases, with 17 bases between them. The CDR3 spans 16 residues.

Remarks on this clonotype: The junction does not match germline at one end; this may be a read error. This chain links TRBV4-3 with TRBJ2-3; tentatively, D is TRBD2 (6 bases). The V gene's germline CDR1 is LGHNA and CDR2 YSLEER. The CDR3 loop spans 13 amino acids. The CDR3 DNA reads as TGCGCCAGCAGCCGGGATCGGGACTTTCGACCCCGTTTT. The encoded protein is CASSRDRDFRPRF.

The chain is built from TRBV24-1 and TRBJ2-1; TRBD2 matches 9 bases. The V segment lost 4 bases and the J segment 8 bases; nucleotides outside the gene matches: 11. The CDR3 consists of 16 residues. Germline V gene sequence: CDR1 KGHDR, CDR2 SFDVKD. CDR3 in amino acids: CATSDPPSGIYDEQFF. The CDR3 bases are TGTGCCACCAGTGACCCCCCTAGCGGGATATACGATGAGCAGTTCTTC.

The chain couples TRBV27 to TRBJ2-7; the match to TRBD1 covers 7 bases. The germline CDR1 and CDR2 sequences are MNHEY and SMNVEV (reference sequence). This CDR3 is 13 amino acids long. V lost 4 bases, J lost 7 bases, and 7 bases stayed unmatched. This CDR3 is CASSYTGAQEQYF. CDR3 coding DNA: TGTGCCAGCAGTTACACAGGGGCACAAGAGCAGTACTTC.

The chain joins TRBV14 to TRBJ2-7; D is possibly TRBD1 (5 bases). The ends were cut back, 0 bases at V and 5 bases at J, with 14 bases in the middle. CDR3 size: 15 residues. CDR1 and CDR2 (germline): SGHDN, FVKESK. CDR3 DNA sequence: TGTGCCAGCAGCCAAGATTGGGCAGGGCGCGACGAGCAGTACTTC. This codes for CASSQDWAGRDEQYF.

This clonotype was picked up a small number of times. This rearrangement joins TRBV30 to TRBJ2-1, with D possibly TRBD1 on 6 matching bases. V was pared by 4 bases and J by 0 bases, with 10 bases between. Looked up from germline, CDR1 is GTSNPN and CDR2 is SVGIG (reference sequence). The CDR3 extends over 14 amino acids. The CDR3 DNA sequence: TGTGCCTGGACAGGGGCGAGCTCCTACAATGAGCAGTTCTTC. This translates into CAWTGASSYNEQFF.

This clonotype was seen only a few times. The chain employs TRBV28 and TRBJ2-3, with D perhaps being TRBD1 or TRBD2 (5 bases each). V lost 8 bases to trimming and J lost 4 bases, with 19 bases between them. The CDR3 is made up of 15 amino acids. The germline V gene has CDR1 MDHEN and CDR2 SYDVKM. CDR3: CASGGSVSFSDTQYF. As DNA, the CDR3 is TGTGCCAGCGGGGGATCGGTCAGTTTTTCAGATACGCAGTATTTT.

This clonotype occurred a few times. The V call is TRBV3-1, the J call TRBJ2-4; D might be TRBD2 (6 bases). V was cut by 4 bases and J by 0 bases, with 10 bases left in between. This CDR3 region has 15 residues. Germline-derived CDR1 and CDR2 are LGHDT and YNNKEL (reference sequence). CDR3 nucleotides: TGTGCCAGCAGCCGGGAGGATCTAGCCAAAAACATTCAGTACTTC. This translates into CASSREDLAKNIQYF.

A few counts support this clonotype. The V gene is TRBV4-3, the J gene TRBJ2-7, with 13 bases that match TRBD2. The CDR3 extends over 16 amino acids. Trimming at V came to 3 bases and at J to 2 bases, leaving 4 bases not matched to a gene. The germline CDR1 and CDR2 sequences are LGHNA and YSLEER. DNA for the CDR3: TGCGCCAGCAGCCAGTTACTAGCGGGAGGGCCCTACGAGCAGTACTTC. It specifies CASSQLLAGGPYEQYF.

This clonotype was seen a handful of times. The chain combines TRBV7-8 with TRBJ1-2; no clear D. The CDR3 consists of 14 residues. The germline V gene has CDR1 SGHVS and CDR2 FQNEAQ. Trimming cost V 4 bases and J 5 bases, with 14 bases left between them. The CDR3 sequence: CASSSGSPGYGYTF. The DNA of the CDR3 is TGTGCCAGCAGCTCCGGGTCCCCCGGATATGGCTACACCTTC.